This is a list of T cell receptor beta chains from one sample in a study of T cells in localized non-small cell lung cancer. The table came from immunoSEQ multiplex PCR; TCRdb's copy has only in-frame clones and leaves some out. The sample records 90,000 or so clones, approximately 88% being singletons. Sequenced material: peripheral blood, taken before any cancer treatment. The origin of the receptors is a man aged 40-75 years with stage I squamous cell lung carcinoma. CDR3s include the opening cysteine and the closing phenylalanine or tryptophan. The order of the fields is CDR3 protein, CDR3 DNA, V gene, clone size, J gene, D gene. A D gene is named only where the DNA matches it firmly. Not every row has a clone size; where given, it reads once, few, many or a size class.

CASIRLDGNTIYF TGTGCCAGCATCCGACTGGATGGAAACACCATATATTTT TRBV6-1 - TRBJ1-3 -
CASSSGGTEAFF TGTGCCAGCAGTTCCGGGGGCACTGAAGCTTTCTTT TRBV27 - TRBJ1-1 -
CASSLESDYGYTF TGCGCCAGCAGCTTGGAGAGTGACTATGGCTACACCTTC TRBV5-1 - TRBJ1-2 -
CASSEVELAAAGELFF TGTGCCAGCAGTGAAGTGGAGCTAGCTGCCGCCGGGGAGCTGTTTTTT TRBV6-1 - TRBJ2-2 -
CASSAVRAPNIQYF TGTGCCAGCAGTGCCGTCAGGGCCCCAAACATTCAGTACTTC TRBV6-1 - TRBJ2-4 -
CASSSFWSGEETQYF TGTGCCAGCAGTTCCTTCTGGTCCGGGGAAGAGACCCAGTACTTC TRBV27 - TRBJ2-5 -
CASSGTKNKAFF TGTGCCAGCAGTGGGACAAAGAATAAAGCTTTCTTT TRBV9 - TRBJ1-1 -
CASSESNGRDTEAFF TGCGCCAGCAGTGAGTCCAATGGCCGGGACACTGAAGCTTTCTTT TRBV10-1 once TRBJ1-1 -
CASSSWALTGARSTEAFF TGTGCCAGCAGTTCTTGGGCTCTTACAGGGGCACGGAGCACTGAAGCTTTCTTT TRBV11-2 - TRBJ1-1 TRBD1
CASRQTGVEKLFF TGTGCCAGCAGACAGACAGGGGTTGAAAAACTGTTTTTT TRBV28 - TRBJ1-4 TRBD1
CASSLAAGSRTYEQYF TGTGCCAGCAGCTTAGCCGCTGGGTCGCGAACCTACGAGCAGTACTTC TRBV11-1 - TRBJ2-7 -
CASSLRSGASGGYTF TGTGCCAGCAGTTTACGGTCTGGAGCCTCAGGTGGCTACACCTTC TRBV27 - TRBJ1-2 -
CASSLRRGATDTQYF TGTGCCAGCAGCTTGCGGCGGGGGGCGACAGATACGCAGTATTTT TRBV11-1 - TRBJ2-3 TRBD2
CASSRESNQPQHF TGTGCCAGCAGCCGCGAGAGCAATCAGCCCCAGCATTTT TRBV7-9 - TRBJ1-5 -
CASSLEDSRTDTQYF TGTGCCAGCAGCCTAGAAGATAGCCGCACAGATACGCAGTATTTT TRBV11-1 - TRBJ2-3 -
CASSLARGQSTDTQYF TGTGCCAGCAGCTTGGCCAGGGGGCAAAGCACAGATACGCAGTATTTT TRBV5-5 - TRBJ2-3 TRBD1
CASSVEPGNTEAFF TGTGCCAGCAGCGTAGAACCGGGAAACACTGAAGCTTTCTTT TRBV9 - TRBJ1-1 -
CASSFYRGDSNQPQHF TGTGCCAGCAGCTTCTACAGGGGTGATAGCAATCAGCCCCAGCATTTT TRBV5-8 - TRBJ1-5 TRBD1
CASRPQTVNNSPLHF TGCGCCAGCAGGCCTCAGACAGTTAATAATTCACCCCTCCACTTT TRBV5-1 - TRBJ1-6 -
CASSPPSGDEQFF TGTGCCAGCTCACCTCCTAGCGGGGATGAGCAGTTCTTC TRBV18 - TRBJ2-1 TRBD2
CASSKQGTDRIMNTEAFF TGTGCCAGCAGCAAGCAAGGGACCGACAGGATCATGAACACTGAAGCTTTCTTT TRBV21-1 few TRBJ1-1 -
CASRGGLASQETQYF TGTGCCAGCAGAGGGGGACTAGCGAGCCAAGAGACCCAGTACTTC TRBV6-1 once TRBJ2-5 TRBD2
CASSIPASGANVLTF TGTGCCAGTAGTATCCCCGCCTCTGGGGCCAACGTCCTGACTTTC TRBV19 - TRBJ2-6 -
CASSIAGGMNTEAFF TGTGCCAGTAGTATAGCAGGGGGGATGAACACTGAAGCTTTCTTT TRBV19 - TRBJ1-1 TRBD1
CASSPRTGNTGELFF TGTGCCAGCAGCCCCAGGACAGGGAACACCGGGGAGCTGTTTTTT TRBV5-4 - TRBJ2-2 TRBD1
CASSSGQNLNTGELFF TGCGCCAGCAGCAGCGGACAGAATCTTAACACCGGGGAGCTGTTTTTT TRBV5-1 - TRBJ2-2 -
CASSPRSRVRTEAFF TGTGCCAGCAGCCCACGTAGTAGGGTCCGCACTGAAGCTTTCTTT TRBV7-2 once TRBJ1-1 -
CASSPHEDRAFMNTEAFF TGTGCCAGCTCACCACACGAGGACAGGGCCTTCATGAACACTGAAGCTTTCTTT TRBV18 - TRBJ1-1 TRBD1
CASSDVGEYEQYF TGTGCCAGCAGCGACGTAGGAGAGTACGAGCAGTACTTC TRBV9 - TRBJ2-7 -
CASSPPGGGLYNEQFF TGTGCCAGCTCACCACCGGGTGGGGGTCTTTACAATGAGCAGTTCTTC TRBV18 - TRBJ2-1 -
CASSETSGGPRAQYF TGTGCCAGCAGCGAGACTAGCGGGGGGCCCCGAGCCCAGTACTTC TRBV14 - TRBJ2-5 TRBD2
CASSRWTEYNGYTF TGTGCCAGTAGTCGATGGACGGAATATAATGGCTACACCTTC TRBV19 - TRBJ1-2 -
CASSLLLTGGNTIYF TGTGCCAGCAGCTTACTCTTAACCGGAGGAAACACCATATATTTT TRBV7-9 - TRBJ1-3 -
CASSPQGYTEAFF TGTGCCAGCAGCCCACAGGGTTACACTGAAGCTTTCTTT TRBV7-2 - TRBJ1-1 -
CASSFDRGQRSYNEQFF TGTGCCAGCAGCTTTGACAGGGGGCAACGGTCCTACAATGAGCAGTTCTTC TRBV7-9 - TRBJ2-1 TRBD1
CASSTSPSSGNTIYF TGTGCCAGCAGTACGAGCCCGAGCTCTGGAAACACCATATATTTT TRBV6-5 few TRBJ1-3 -
CASSYSGGRIGQPQHF TGTGCCAGCAGTTACTCAGGAGGCAGAATTGGTCAGCCCCAGCATTTT TRBV6-5 - TRBJ1-5 -
CASRDSSSYNEQFF TGTGCCAGCAGGGATAGTAGCTCCTACAATGAGCAGTTCTTC TRBV28 - TRBJ2-1 -
CASSLGQPSSYEQYF TGCGCCAGCAGCTTGGGACAGCCGAGCTCCTACGAGCAGTACTTC TRBV5-1 - TRBJ2-7 -
CASSQGQGAGNTIYF TGTGCCAGCAGCCAAGGACAGGGGGCTGGAAACACCATATATTTT TRBV4-2 - TRBJ1-3 TRBD1
CASSGPGPDEQFF TGCGCCAGCAGCGGACCGGGCCCCGATGAGCAGTTCTTC TRBV5-1 - TRBJ2-1 -
CASRLIKYEQYF TGCGCCAGCAGGTTAATCAAGTACGAGCAGTACTTC TRBV5-1 - TRBJ2-7 -
CASSQTGLGSYEQYF TGTGCCAGTAGCCAAACAGGGCTCGGGAGTTACGAGCAGTACTTC TRBV19 - TRBJ2-7 -
CSVGNQETQYF TGCAGCGTAGGGAACCAAGAGACCCAGTACTTC TRBV29-1 - TRBJ2-5 -
CASSPFGQAVGSPLHF TGTGCCAGCTCACCCTTCGGACAGGCAGTAGGTTCACCCCTCCACTTT TRBV18 - TRBJ1-6 TRBD1
CASSLAGSETQYF TGTGCCAGCAGCTTAGCAGGGTCTGAGACCCAGTACTTC TRBV7-9 - TRBJ2-5 -
CASSLSTGGSPLHF TGTGCCAGCAGCTTATCGACAGGGGGCTCACCCCTCCACTTT TRBV7-3 - TRBJ1-6 TRBD1
CASSSPTGSYEQYF TGTGCCAGCAGTTCCCCTACAGGGTCCTACGAGCAGTACTTC TRBV21-1 - TRBJ2-7 -
CASTRVGGEETQYF TGTGCCAGCACCCGGGTAGGGGGGGAAGAGACCCAGTACTTC TRBV5-4 - TRBJ2-5 -
CATNLAGEGETQYF TGCGCCACCAATTTGGCGGGGGAGGGAGAGACCCAGTACTTC TRBV5-1 once TRBJ2-5 TRBD2
CASTGQGKNTEAFF TGTGCCAGCACTGGGCAGGGCAAGAACACTGAAGCTTTCTTT TRBV6-1 - TRBJ1-1 -
CASSLATEQPQHF TGTGCCAGCAGCTTAGCGACAGAGCAGCCCCAGCATTTT TRBV7-2 - TRBJ1-5 -
CASSNPFRGAADTQYF TGTGCCAGTAGTAACCCCTTCCGGGGGGCGGCAGATACGCAGTATTTT TRBV19 - TRBJ2-3 -
CASSVQETYNSPLHF TGTGCCAGCAGCGTTCAGGAGACCTATAATTCACCCCTCCACTTT TRBV7-2 - TRBJ1-6 -
CASSSPGGAGEAFF TGTGCCAGCAGCTCCCCGGGGGGGGCAGGTGAAGCTTTCTTT TRBV7-9 - TRBJ1-1 -
CASSYTGTGGEKLFF TGTGCCAGCAGTTACACCGGGACAGGAGGTGAAAAACTGTTTTTT TRBV6-5 - TRBJ1-4 TRBD1